Here is one T cell receptor beta chain with its context. This clonotype was observed once. The antigen it recognizes is unknown. The sample holds no much larger clone one base away, and base qualities are not on file. One read is thin evidence. The germline V gene provides CDR1 SGHRS and CDR2 YFSETQ. From cysteine to phenylalanine, the CDR3 is 14 amino acids long. Only CDR3 DNA remains: 42 bases, in frame from the first base. Trimming removed 1 base from V and 3 bases from J, leaving 10 bases between the germline ends. The data are from a study of tumor-infiltrating lymphocytes in primary liver carcinoma listed by TCRdb under 2017. The study in broad terms: Surgical resection was performed in China between late 2015 and March 2016 on about five patients with histopathologically diagnosed primary liver carcinoma. A total of around 35 specimens from 5 patients went through TCRbeta repertoire sequencing, namely 25 tumor regions, 5 adjacent noncancerous liver tissues and 5 peripheral blood samples. Technical replicate repertoires showed high reproducibility, with mean shared-clone rates about 0.91 and correlation coefficients above 0.95. Of the five patients, three men and two women aged 30 to 69 years, four had hepatocellular carcinoma and one had combined HCC and intrahepatic cholangiocarcinoma. The five patients had tumors of stage T1-T3 N0M0, with maximum diameters ranging from 4.2 to 10 cm. Roughly 3.5 to 7.5 million productive TCRbeta reads were obtained per sample, and no significant difference in read depth was found between tissue types. For each liver tumor, the study sampled five regions along with adjacent normal tissue and blood, and applied TCRbeta repertoire sequencing, expression microarrays and whole-exome sequencing. Study-level results and caveats: With just a handful of patients in the study, the authors point out that the findings should be validated in a larger study. Repertoire overlap was found to be higher between tumor regions (mean around 36%) than between tumor-adjacent (approximately 17%) or tumor-blood (around 15%) pairs, consistent with antigen-driven expansion. The top 250 clones accounted for a significantly greater share of the repertoire in tumors than in blood (p = 0.039). Only the TCR beta chain was sequenced, so true repertoire diversity is likely underestimated because unpaired alpha chains were not captured. Because the samples were bulk and unsorted, CD4+ and CD8+ T cell repertoires could not be compared.

Using a constant-region primer and ProtoScript II reverse transcriptase, TCRbeta-specific cDNA was reverse-transcribed from around 500 ng total RNA. Three nested multiplex PCR rounds, following a slightly modified ARM-PCR procedure, were used to build the TCRbeta libraries. Multiplex TRBV1-TRBV30 forward primers and a Cbeta reverse primer were used in the first two PCR rounds, each of which was run for roughly 9 cycles. Sample barcodes and Illumina adapters were added in a final 25-cycle PCR with Deep VentR polymerase. Before sequencing, amplicons between 200 and 500 bp were purified from gel using a QIAquick gel extraction kit. An Illumina HiSeq 2500 was used to sequence the TCRbeta amplicons with 250-bp paired-end reads. Processing in the source paper ran as follows. Trimmomatic v0.33 was used to quality-trim the reads, and FLASH v1.2.11 was used to merge paired reads so that full CDR3 sequences could be recovered. V, D and J germline segments were assigned to the rearranged TCRbeta sequences using MiGEC v1.2.1b. Clonotype statistics, along with Shannon-Wiener diversity indices, were calculated using VDJtools v1.0.0. Except for diversity analysis, only each sample's 250 most abundant clonotypes were used in subsequent analyses to reduce sampling bias. The public reads were reanalyzed by TCRdb: fastp trimming at Q25, MiXCR alignment, in-frame beta chains only. Rows with a matching CDR3 protein are joined into one entry that keeps the most common DNA and genes. V and J calls and clone size were set by TCRdb, not the authors. This sample comprises 250,000 to 400,000 distinct CDR3 sequences, 60% to 80% of them detected only once. Roughly 9% of the sample is held by the ten biggest clonotypes.

TRIzol reagent was used to extract blood RNA from unsorted whole blood, while the DNeasy Blood & Tissue kit provided the germline DNA. At the time of sampling, the patients were treatment-naive and had chronic HBV infection. Before surgery, roughly 4.2 milliliters of peripheral blood were drawn into K2EDTA tubes. The sequenced sample was peripheral blood. The V gene is TRBV5-1 and the J gene is TRBJ1-1; the D gene identity is not certain. The TCR originated in a middle-aged man with primary liver carcinoma and hepatitis B virus infection. The CDR3 protein is CASSLSGEDTEAFF. In nucleotide form, the sequence is TGCGCCAGCAGCTTGTCGGGTGAGGACACTGAAGCTTTCTTT.